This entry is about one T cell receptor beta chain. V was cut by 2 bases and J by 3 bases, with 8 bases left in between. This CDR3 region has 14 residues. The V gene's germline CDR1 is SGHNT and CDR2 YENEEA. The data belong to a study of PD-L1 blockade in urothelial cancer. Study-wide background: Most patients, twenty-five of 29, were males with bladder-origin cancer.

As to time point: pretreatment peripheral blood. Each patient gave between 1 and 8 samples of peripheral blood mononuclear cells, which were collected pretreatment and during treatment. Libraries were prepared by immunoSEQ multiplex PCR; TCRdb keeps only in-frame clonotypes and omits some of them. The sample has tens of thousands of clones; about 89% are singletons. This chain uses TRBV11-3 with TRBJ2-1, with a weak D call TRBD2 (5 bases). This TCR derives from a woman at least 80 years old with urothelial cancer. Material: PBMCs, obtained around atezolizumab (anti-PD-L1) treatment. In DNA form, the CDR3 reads TGTGCCAGCAGCTTAAGCGGAAACTACAATGAGCAGTTCTTC. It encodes CASSLSGNYNEQFF. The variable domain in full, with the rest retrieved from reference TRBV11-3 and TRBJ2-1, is EAGVVQSPRYKIIEKKQPVAFWCNPISGHNTLYWYLQNLGQGPELLIRYENEEAVDDSQLPKDRFSAERLKGVDSTLKIQPAELGDSAVYLCASSLSGNYNEQFFGPGTRLTVL.